The next 32 T cell receptor beta chains were all read from a single sample in a study of control samples from healthy donors and cancer patients. Profiled with immunoSEQ multiplex PCR; TCRdb holds only in-frame clones, not every one. The sample consists of 130,000 or so clones, about 89% of them appearing once. Sequenced input: blood. These TCRs come from a man between 18 and 35 years old in good health.

This clone was seen a single time. The CDR3 sequence is CASSSSGGLSGYTF. CDR3 DNA: TGTGCCAGCAGTTCGTCAGGGGGCCTGAGTGGCTACACCTTC. The rearrangement uses TRBV2 and TRBJ1-2; 8 nucleotides agree with TRBD1. Losses at the gene ends were 5 bases for V and 7 bases for J; bases not matched to a gene: 9. The germline V gene has CDR1 SNHLY and CDR2 FYNNEI. CDR3 length: 14 amino acids.

The chain combines TRBV6-1 with TRBJ2-7; the D is unclear. The germline V gene has CDR1 MNHNS and CDR2 SASEGT. CDR3 length equals 12 residues. The germline V and J ends were trimmed by 2 bases and 5 bases, with 7 bases remaining between them. CDR3 coding DNA: TGTGCCAGCAGTGAATTCCGGGACGAGCAGTACTTC. Translation: CASSEFRDEQYF.

This chain uses TRBV2 with TRBJ1-1; 7 bases line up with TRBD1. Germline-derived CDR1 and CDR2 are SNHLY and FYNNEI. J gave up 8 bases and V 6 bases, and 6 bases lay outside the gene matches. CDR3 length: 12 residues. The DNA for the CDR3 is TGTGCCAGCAGACCACAGGGGCCCGAAGCTTTCTTT. Translation: CASRPQGPEAFF.

J is TRBJ1-2 and V is TRBV19, with 9 bases aligning to TRBD1. CDR1 is LNHDA, CDR2 SQIVND, per germline (reference sequence). The J segment lost 6 bases and the V segment lost 1 base, leaving 0 bases of the junction unmatched. The CDR3 has 13 residues. The CDR3 sequence is CASSIGDRDGYTF. CDR3 nucleotides: TGTGCCAGTAGTATAGGGGACAGGGATGGCTACACCTTC.

This clone was detected a few times. This rearrangement joins TRBV6-5 to TRBJ2-7; no definite D call. This CDR3 region has 13 residues. Germline lookup yields CDR1 MNHEY and CDR2 SVGAGI. V was clipped by 6 bases and J by 3 bases, with 12 bases between them. The DNA of the CDR3 is TGTGCCAGCAGAGCTAACGGAATCTACGAGCAGTACTTC. Its protein is CASRANGIYEQYF.

The chain recombines TRBV7-2 with TRBJ1-2, with D hard to call. V lost 1 base, J lost 3 bases, and 6 bases lay in between. The CDR3 length is 13 residues. Per the germline V gene, CDR1 is SGHTA and CDR2 is FQGNSA. CDR3 residues: CASSLGPYYGYTF. For the CDR3, the DNA is TGTGCCAGCAGCTTAGGGCCGTACTATGGCTACACCTTC.

The chain recombines TRBV25-1 with TRBJ2-7; TRBD2 is a possible D gene (5 bases). This CDR3 has 16 residues. V was trimmed by 5 bases and J by 0 bases, leaving 17 bases between them. From germline, CDR1 is MGHDK and CDR2 SYGVNS. CDR3 loop: CASSPGGPRTSYEQYF. The CDR3 DNA reads TGTGCCAGCAGTCCCGGAGGCCCTAGGACCTCCTACGAGCAGTACTTC.

As regards this clone: Other DNA sequences in this sample translate to the same CDR3. This chain uses TRBV3-1 (or the pseudogene TRBV3-2) with TRBJ2-5; TRBD2 might be the D (6 bases). Germline V lookup: CDR1 LGHDT, CDR2 YNNKEL (reference sequence). This CDR3 comprises 13 residues. Trimming pared 1 base from V and 3 bases from J, leaving 6 bases between. The chain's CDR3 is CASSQAGEETQYF. The CDR3 nucleotides read TGTGCCAGCAGCCAAGCGGGAGAAGAGACCCAGTACTTC.

The chain uses TRBV11-2 and TRBJ1-2; weak D call: TRBD1 (5 bases). V was clipped by 0 bases and J by 3 bases, with 8 bases between them. Germline CDR1 reads SGHAT; CDR2 reads FQNNGV. The CDR3 is 14 residues long. The CDR3 bases are TGTGCCAGCAGCTTAGACAGGGCCTACTATGGCTACACCTTC. This gives the protein CASSLDRAYYGYTF.

The chain carries TRBV3-1 (or the pseudogene TRBV3-2) and TRBJ2-5, with 7 bases matching TRBD2. V lost 0 bases and J lost 4; bases outside the gene matches: 5. Germline V gives CDR1 LGHDT, CDR2 YNNKEL (reference sequence). This CDR3 is built from 15 residues. The CDR3 DNA reads TGTGCCAGCAGCCAAGAAGGACGGGAGGCAGAGACCCAGTACTTC. This encodes CASSQEGREAETQYF.

V gene TRBV5-1 combines with J gene TRBJ2-7, with D possibly being TRBD1 (5 bases). The germline CDR1 and CDR2 sequences are SGHRS and YFSETQ. V lost 2 bases, J lost 0 bases, and 6 bases lay in between. This CDR3 contains 13 residues. The CDR3 protein is CASSFDSSYEQYF. CDR3 nucleotide sequence: TGCGCCAGCAGCTTTGACAGCTCCTACGAGCAGTACTTC.

The V call is TRBV7-2, the J call TRBJ2-2; 7 positions agree with TRBD2. Trimming cost V 5 bases and J 7 bases; bases outside gene matches: 1. The CDR3 covers 12 residues. Germline V lookup: CDR1 SGHTA, CDR2 FQGNSA. This chain's CDR3 is CASSPGGGELFF. The CDR3 region has the DNA TGTGCCAGCAGCCCGGGGGGCGGGGAGCTGTTTTTT.

The gene calls are TRBV6-5 and TRBJ2-5, with D possibly TRBD2 on 6 matching bases. V was clipped by 7 bases and J by 3 bases, with 15 bases between them. The germline gives CDR1 MNHEY, CDR2 SVGAGI. The CDR3 contains 14 residues. CDR3 amino acids: CASIFRGYEETQYF. CDR3 in DNA: TGTGCCAGCATCTTCCGGGGGTATGAAGAGACCCAGTACTTC.

The chain has TRBV6-5 and TRBJ2-7; a possible D gene is TRBD2 (7 bases). Germline CDR1 is MNHEY and CDR2 is SVGAGI. The CDR3 contains 15 residues. The V end was cut by 0 bases, the J end by 7 bases, with 16 bases between. CDR3 loop: CASSYSYGGLLEQYF. The CDR3 nucleotides are TGTGCCAGCAGTTACTCTTACGGGGGGCTTCTAGAGCAGTACTTC.

This clone appeared once. The rearrangement links TRBV5-4 to TRBJ1-5; D uncertain. This CDR3 spans 15 amino acids. Germline V gene data show CDR1 as SGHNT and CDR2 as YYREEE (reference sequence). Trimming pared 2 bases from V and 0 bases from J, leaving 9 bases between. CDR3 DNA: TGTGCCAGCAGCTTAAGTCCGGATAGCAATCAGCCCCAGCATTTT. This codes for CASSLSPDSNQPQHF. The variable domain in full, completed from reference TRBV5-4 and TRBJ1-5, reads ETGVTQSPTHLIKTRGQQVTLRCSSQSGHNTVSWYQQALGQGPQFIFQYYREEENGRGNFPPRFSGLQFPNYSSELNVNALELDDSALYLCASSLSPDSNQPQHFGDGTRLSIL.

The CDR3 region is CASSTQLGGARETGELFF. The CDR3 DNA sequence: TGTGCCAGCAGCACTCAACTGGGGGGGGCCCGGGAGACCGGGGAGCTGTTTTTT. The rearrangement joins TRBV4-2 to TRBJ2-2; D may be TRBD2 (7 bases). The CDR3 contains 18 residues. The germline V gene encodes CDR1 LGHNA and CDR2 YNFKEQ. The V gene lost 5 bases and the J gene lost 5 bases, with 24 bases spanning the gap.

The J gene is TRBJ2-7, the V gene TRBV9, with no clear D. The ends were cut back, 3 bases at V and 2 bases at J, with 15 bases in the middle. This CDR3 is built from 15 residues. Per the germline V gene, CDR1 is SGDLS and CDR2 is YYNGEE. CDR3 nucleotides: TGTGCCAGCAGCGAGGTTTATGGGTACCCCTACGAGCAGTACTTC. As protein: CASSEVYGYPYEQYF.

The rearrangement uses TRBV7-2 and TRBJ2-5; tentatively, D is TRBD1 or TRBD2 (5 bases each). The CDR3 has 15 amino acids. Trimming shortened V by 6 bases and J by 1 base, and 15 bases separated the two germline ends. Looked up from germline, CDR1 is SGHTA and CDR2 is FQGNSA. The CDR3 sequence: CASSPGRRPQETQYF. CDR3 sequence (DNA): TGTGCCAGCAGTCCGGGACGCCGCCCCCAAGAGACCCAGTACTTC. Full variable domain (remainder filled in from reference TRBV7-2 and TRBJ2-5): GAGVSQSPSNKVTEKGKDVELRCDPISGHTALYWYRQSLGQGLEFLIYFQGNSAPDKSGLPSDRFSAERTGGSVSTLTIQRTQQEDSAVYLCASSPGRRPQETQYFGPGTRLLVL.

The rearrangement uses TRBV4-2 and TRBJ2-2, with D possibly matching TRBD2 (5 bases). CDR1 and CDR2 (germline): LGHNA, YNFKEQ. V gave up 4 bases and J gave up 8 bases, with 11 bases separating them. The CDR3 has 13 amino acids. In DNA form, the CDR3 reads TGTGCCAGCAGCCCGAGGGATTCTGGGGAGCTGTTTTTT. Its translation is CASSPRDSGELFF.

This rearrangement joins TRBV14 to TRBJ2-1; 9 bases map to TRBD1. CDR1 SGHDN and CDR2 FVKESK come from the germline V gene. V was clipped by 5 bases and J by 8 bases; unmatched bases: 7. The CDR3 spans 14 residues. The CDR3 DNA is TGTGCCAGCAGCGACCCGACAGGGGGTTATGAGCAGTTCTTC. Translated, it gives CASSDPTGGYEQFF. The entire variable domain, with the rest obtained from reference TRBV14 and TRBJ2-1, is as follows: EAGVTQFPSHSVIEKGQTVTLRCDPISGHDNLYWYRRVMGKEIKFLLHFVKESKQDESGMPNNRFLAERTGGTYSTLKVQPAELEDSGVYFCASSDPTGGYEQFFGPGTRLTVL.

This clone was detected once. The chain carries TRBV2 and TRBJ2-7; unclear D gene. The length of the CDR3 is 15 residues. CDR1 SNHLY and CDR2 FYNNEI come from the germline V gene. With 1 base removed from V and 3 bases from J, the gap between germline ends came to 13 bases. The CDR3: CASSEGSQVGYEQYF. Written as DNA, the CDR3 is TGTGCCAGCAGTGAAGGTAGTCAGGTCGGCTACGAGCAGTACTTC.

The chain is built from TRBV12-3 or TRBV12-4 and TRBJ2-3, with D hard to call. This CDR3 spans 12 amino acids. V lost 8 bases, J lost 0 bases, and 6 bases lay in between. DNA for the CDR3: TGTGCCAGCTCCTACAGCACAGATACGCAGTATTTT. This codes for CASSYSTDTQYF.

The V and J genes are TRBV30 and TRBJ2-7; no clear D. Germline CDR1 reads GTSNPN; CDR2 reads SVGIG (reference sequence). The CDR3 loop spans 14 amino acids. Trimming took off 0 bases at V and 0 bases at J, with 9 bases between the two ends. CDR3 nucleotides: TGTGCCTGGAGTGTCACGGTGAGCTCCTACGAGCAGTACTTC. The encoded protein is CAWSVTVSSYEQYF.

V usage is TRBV28 and J usage is TRBJ2-7; a weak D match, TRBD1 (6 bases). Trimming took off 6 bases at V and 3 bases at J, with 15 bases between the two ends. Germline CDR1 is MDHEN and CDR2 is SYDVKM. The CDR3 consists of 14 residues. CDR3 region: CASRPSGQVYEQYF. The CDR3 DNA follows: TGTGCCAGCAGACCCTCGGGACAAGTCTACGAGCAGTACTTC.

This rearrangement joins TRBV2 to TRBJ2-3, with 16 bases aligning to TRBD2. Germline V gene data show CDR1 as SNHLY and CDR2 as FYNNEI. V shed 7 bases, J shed 5 bases, and the junction held 15 bases outside the gene matches. The CDR3 spans 19 residues. The CDR3 DNA reads as TGTGCCAGCAATACCCCGGGACTAGCGGGGGGGCGGGGAATAGATACGCAGTATTTT. Protein product: CASNTPGLAGGRGIDTQYF.

This clone appeared once. This chain links TRBV28 with TRBJ2-5; D is uncertain. Germline V lookup: CDR1 MDHEN, CDR2 SYDVKM. Trimming removed 5 bases from V and 7 bases from J, with 23 bases in between. CDR3 length equals 16 residues. CDR3 loop: CASSPRSGSHIGTQYF. CDR3 DNA: TGTGCCAGCAGTCCTAGGTCCGGGTCCCACATAGGGACCCAGTACTTC.

The V and J genes are TRBV6-4 and TRBJ2-7; maybe TRBD2 (5 bases). The length of the CDR3 is 18 residues. Trimming stripped 7 bases from V and 3 bases from J, with 28 bases between. CDR1 MRHNA and CDR2 SNTAGT come from the germline V gene. CDR3: CASNKADCALAGYYEQYF. The CDR3 bases are TGTGCCAGCAACAAGGCGGACTGCGCTCTCGCCGGTTACTACGAGCAGTACTTC.

V gene TRBV28 combines with J gene TRBJ2-5, with D perhaps TRBD1 or TRBD2 (5 bases each). There are 13 residues in the CDR3. The V end was cut by 6 bases, the J end by 5 bases, with 13 bases between. In germline, CDR1 is MDHEN, CDR2 SYDVKM. CDR3 region: CASSPGPPETQYF. DNA for the CDR3: TGTGCCAGCAGCCCGGGACCTCCGGAGACCCAGTACTTC. Complete variable domain (other parts from reference TRBV28 and TRBJ2-5): DVKVTQSSRYLVKRTGEKVFLECVQDMDHENMFWYRQDPGLGLRLIYFSYDVKMKEKGDIPEGYSVSREKKERFSLILESASTNQTSMYLCASSPGPPETQYFGPGTRLLVL.

The V and J genes are TRBV28 and TRBJ1-1; 9 nucleotides line up with TRBD1. With 9 bases clipped from V and 7 bases from J, the junction kept 12 bases outside the gene matches. The CDR3 covers 14 residues. Looked up from germline, CDR1 is MDHEN and CDR2 is SYDVKM. The CDR3 here is CASVVGTGFNEAFF. CDR3 nucleotides: TGTGCCAGTGTAGTCGGGACAGGGTTCAATGAAGCTTTCTTT.

This chain joins TRBV19 and TRBJ2-2; D possibly corresponds to TRBD1 (6 bases). Trimming stripped 4 bases from V and 5 bases from J, with 8 bases between. The CDR3 runs 13 residues. Germline V gives CDR1 LNHDA, CDR2 SQIVND (reference sequence). CDR3 amino acids: CASSNTGTGELFF. The CDR3 coding sequence is TGTGCCAGTAGTAACACAGGGACCGGGGAGCTGTTTTTT.

This clone was recorded only once. This chain joins TRBV24-1 and TRBJ1-3, with 7 bases fitting TRBD1. The germline gives CDR1 KGHDR, CDR2 SFDVKD. The CDR3 is 14 amino acids. V shed 5 bases, J shed 9 bases, and the junction held 9 bases outside the gene matches. CDR3: CATSVEGALPTIYF. CDR3 DNA: TGTGCCACCAGTGTGGAGGGGGCGCTACCCACCATATATTTT.

The V and J genes are TRBV19 and TRBJ1-2; D call uncertain. This CDR3 region has 14 residues. With 3 bases removed from V and 4 bases from J, the gap between germline ends came to 12 bases. The germline V gene has CDR1 LNHDA and CDR2 SQIVND (reference sequence). The CDR3 here is CASSIEGGLYGYTF. Written as DNA, the CDR3 is TGTGCCAGTAGTATCGAAGGAGGGCTCTATGGCTACACCTTC.